A single sample gave rise to the 28 T cell receptor beta chains below, sequenced in a study of cytomegalovirus exposure and HLA in healthy donors. The PCR contained 60 Vbeta and 13 Jbeta primers. The table came from immunoSEQ multiplex PCR; TCRdb's copy has only in-frame clones and leaves some out. The sample holds 130,000 to 150,000 clones, over 75% seen once. Sequenced sample: PBMCs. These receptors originate from a man under 40 in good health and CMV-seropositive.

The count of this clone is one. This chain joins TRBV15 and TRBJ1-5; no clear D gene. CDR1 is LNHNV, CDR2 YYDKDF, per germline (reference sequence). V was pared by 3 bases and J by 9 bases, with 9 bases between. This CDR3 is built from 12 residues. The CDR3 region is CATSSPEGPQHF. DNA of the CDR3: TGTGCCACCAGCAGCCCCGAGGGGCCCCAGCATTTT.

The rearrangement joins TRBV14 to TRBJ1-6; D perhaps matches TRBD1 (5 bases). This CDR3 has 15 residues. CDR1 is SGHDN and CDR2 is FVKESK in the germline V gene. V lost 0 bases to trimming and J lost 8 bases, with 11 bases between them. Here the CDR3 reads CASSQDGGSYSPLHF. CDR3 coding DNA: TGTGCCAGCAGCCAAGATGGGGGGAGTTATTCACCCCTCCACTTT.

The chain combines TRBV23-1 with TRBJ1-2, with a tentative D call TRBD1 (5 bases). TRBV23-1 is noted as an ORF with a role that remains uncertain. This CDR3 spans 15 amino acids. Trimming removed 0 bases from V and 7 bases from J, with 15 bases in between. CDR3 DNA sequence: TGCGCCAGCAGTCAATCGGGGCGGCGGGGGGGTGGCTACACCTTC. As protein: CASSQSGRRGGGYTF.

The chain employs TRBV10-3 and TRBJ2-5; D is perhaps TRBD2 (6 bases). The germline V gene has CDR1 ENHRY and CDR2 SYGVKD. This CDR3 is 14 amino acids long. V shed 8 bases and J shed 4 bases, with 17 bases lying between them. CDR3 loop: CAIDTSGRGETQYF. DNA for the CDR3: TGTGCCATCGACACTTCGGGGCGGGGAGAGACCCAGTACTTC.

Remarks on this clone: Germline and junction disagree at one end, which may indicate a read error. The chain joins TRBV2 to TRBJ2-6, with D possibly being TRBD1 (5 bases). The CDR3 runs 15 residues. Germline loops: CDR1 SNHLY, CDR2 FYNNEI. CDR3 in amino acids: CASRRSVSGANGLTF. For the CDR3, the DNA is TGTGCCAGCAGAAGGTCGGTATCTGGGGCCAACGGCCTGACTTTC.

The V gene is TRBV5-4, the J gene TRBJ2-3; TRBD2 is a possible D gene (5 bases). CDR1 is SGHNT, CDR2 YYREEE, per germline (reference sequence). The CDR3 sequence is 14 residues long. Trimming left V 5 bases short and J 2 bases short, with 12 bases between. CDR3: CASRDSRFTDTQYF. CDR3 DNA sequence: TGTGCCAGCAGGGACTCCAGATTCACAGATACGCAGTATTTT.

V and J are TRBV5-1 and TRBJ2-1; possible D gene TRBD1, 5 bases. Germline CDR1 reads SGHRS; CDR2 reads YFSETQ. Trimming removed 7 bases at V and 9 bases at J, with 17 bases between. The CDR3 is 13 amino acids. The CDR3 DNA sequence: TGCGCCAGCCGGCAGTTCTCTAGGGGTGAGCAGTTCTTC. It is translated as CASRQFSRGEQFF.

The chain employs TRBV19 and TRBJ2-1, with TRBD1 identical over 7 bases. Germline trimming cut 6 bases from V and 0 bases from J; bases unmatched to any gene: 5. This CDR3 has 15 residues. Per germline, CDR1 LNHDA and CDR2 SQIVND (reference sequence). CDR3 sequence: CASRQGPSSYNEQFF. DNA of the CDR3: TGTGCCAGTAGACAGGGGCCTAGCTCCTACAATGAGCAGTTCTTC. Supplemented by reference TRBV19 and TRBJ2-1, the full variable domain reads DGGITQSPKYLFRKEGQNVTLSCEQNLNHDAMYWYRQDPGQGLRLIYYSQIVNDFQKGDIAEGYSVSREKKESFPLTVTSAQKNPTAFYLCASRQGPSSYNEQFFGPGTRLTVL.

This clone was counted only a few times. The CDR3 coding sequence is TGCAGTGCTAGGGGGGCCGGTGAGCAGTACTTC. Its translation is CSARGAGEQYF. The rearrangement joins TRBV20-1 to TRBJ2-7, with a weak D call TRBD1 (6 bases). Trimming pared 3 bases from V and 7 bases from J, leaving 10 bases between. The germline CDR1 and CDR2 sequences are DFQATT and SNEGSKA (reference sequence). The CDR3 is made up of 11 amino acids.

The chain carries TRBV7-6 and TRBJ2-7; TRBD2 matches at 16 bases. Germline V gives CDR1 SGHVS, CDR2 FNYEAQ. CDR3 size: 19 residues. Trimming took 5 bases from V and 0 from J; bases not matched to a gene: 10. The CDR3 DNA follows: TGTGCCAGCAGCGTTACCACGGGACTAGCGGGAGGGAGCTCCTACGAGCAGTACTTC. As protein: CASSVTTGLAGGSSYEQYF. Combining the CDR3 with reference TRBV7-6 and TRBJ2-7 gives the whole variable domain GAGVSQSPRYKVTKRGQDVALRCDPISGHVSLYWYRQALGQGPEFLTYFNYEAQQDKSGLPNDRFSAERPEGSISTLTIQRTEQRDSAMYRCASSVTTGLAGGSSYEQYFGPGTRLTVT.

The V and J genes are TRBV28 and TRBJ1-2; TRBD1 aligns across 10 bases. After removal of 10 bases from V and 4 bases from J, the junction contained 9 bases not matched to a gene. Germline values: CDR1 MDHEN, CDR2 SYDVKM. The CDR3 has 14 amino acids. This CDR3 is CATAGTGVLYGYTF. The CDR3, as DNA: TGTGCCACCGCCGGGACAGGGGTTCTCTATGGCTACACCTTC.

The CDR3 DNA is TGTGCCAGCAGCCCCCCTGGCAATCAGCCCCAGCATTTT. This translates into CASSPPGNQPQHF. V is TRBV6-5 and J is TRBJ1-5; D ambiguous. The germline V gene has CDR1 MNHEY and CDR2 SVGAGI. The ends were cut back, 6 bases at V and 2 bases at J, with 8 bases in the middle. The CDR3 has 13 residues.

This clone is categorized as large. The gene calls are TRBV4-3 and TRBJ1-2; D possibly corresponds to TRBD1 (6 bases). Germline CDR1 LGHNA, CDR2 YSLEER. The CDR3 contains 13 residues. V was shortened by 4 bases and J by 8 bases, with 14 bases between the two germline ends. The CDR3 sequence is CASSLRGVGGYTF. The CDR3 region has the DNA TGCGCCAGCAGCCTCAGGGGAGTAGGAGGCTACACCTTC.

V and J are TRBV12-5 and TRBJ2-7; TRBD2 agrees at 10 bases. V trimming: 6 bases; J trimming: 3 bases; junction bases outside the gene matches: 8. The germline V gene encodes CDR1 LGHNT and CDR2 FRNRAP. CDR3 size: 15 residues. The CDR3 sequence is CASGRSGTSVYEQYF. Written as DNA, the CDR3 is TGTGCTAGTGGCCGGTCAGGGACTAGCGTCTACGAGCAGTACTTC.

In DNA form, the CDR3 reads TGTGCCAGCAGCTCTGGACAGGCGTTTTATGGCTACACCTTC. Translating it yields CASSSGQAFYGYTF. This rearrangement joins TRBV13 to TRBJ1-2, with TRBD1 identical over 7 bases. Germline lookup yields CDR1 PRHDT and CDR2 FYEKMQ (reference sequence). The CDR3 length is 14 residues. Trimming at V came to 4 bases and at J to 5 bases, leaving 7 bases not matched to a gene.

Of note for this clone: The junction departs from germline at one end; a sequencing error may be responsible. Other nucleotide sequences in the sample specify the same CDR3. The chain uses TRBV7-8 and TRBJ2-1; 7 nucleotides agree with TRBD2. The germline CDR1 and CDR2 sequences are SGHVS and FQNEAQ. This CDR3 region has 14 residues. CDR3 nucleotide sequence: TGTGCCAGCAGCTTCACTAGCGCGTACAATGAACAGTTCTTC. It codes for CASSFTSAYNEQFF.

The chain carries TRBV5-5 and TRBJ2-7; unclear D gene. This CDR3 comprises 15 residues. Germline CDR1 reads SGHKS; CDR2 reads YYEKEE (reference sequence). The V end was cut by 0 bases, the J end by 5 bases, with 15 bases between. The CDR3 protein is CASSLGLPGLHEQYF. CDR3 sequence (DNA): TGTGCCAGCAGCTTGGGGCTTCCTGGTCTCCACGAGCAGTACTTC.

V is TRBV28 and J is TRBJ1-5, with 9 bases matching TRBD1. Trimming took 2 bases from V and 5 from J; bases not matched to a gene: 4. Per the germline V gene, CDR1 is MDHEN and CDR2 is SYDVKM. This CDR3 region has 15 residues. In DNA form, the CDR3 reads TGTGCCAGCAGTTTAGGGACAGGGTACGATCAGCCCCAGCATTTT. This sequence encodes CASSLGTGYDQPQHF.

The V call is TRBV5-4, the J call TRBJ1-4; tentative D call: TRBD1 (5 bases). V lost 4 bases, J lost 6 bases, and 10 bases lay in between. This CDR3 comprises 13 residues. CDR1 and CDR2 (germline): SGHNT, YYREEE (reference sequence). The CDR3 here is CASSKGHDEKLFF. DNA for the CDR3: TGTGCCAGCAGCAAAGGACATGATGAAAAACTGTTTTTT.

The genes are TRBV6-5 and TRBJ2-5; 8 bases fit TRBD1. The CDR3 totals 14 residues. The V gene end was trimmed by 6 bases and the J gene end by 6 bases; junction bases not matched to a gene: 9. Per the germline V gene, CDR1 is MNHEY and CDR2 is SVGAGI. The DNA for the CDR3 is TGTGCCAGCAGCCAAGACAGGGGTAGACAGACCCAGTACTTC. It yields the protein CASSQDRGRQTQYF.

The chain couples TRBV5-1 to TRBJ1-1; TRBD1 is a possible D gene (5 bases). V was clipped by 5 bases and J by 5 bases, with 16 bases between them. CDR3 length: 14 residues. From germline, CDR1 is SGHRS and CDR2 YFSETQ. In DNA form, the CDR3 reads TGCGCCAGCAGGAGGCAGGGAGGGGATACTGAAGCTTTCTTT. Translation: CASRRQGGDTEAFF.

V gene TRBV10-2 combines with J gene TRBJ2-1; 9 bases align to TRBD2. Trimming at V came to 3 bases and at J to 2 bases, leaving 2 bases not matched to a gene. Germline CDR1 is WSHSY and CDR2 is SAAADI. This CDR3 contains 15 residues. The CDR3: CASSEGGGAYNEQFF. CDR3 nucleotide sequence: TGCGCCAGCAGTGAAGGCGGGGGGGCCTACAATGAGCAGTTCTTC.

The rearrangement links TRBV2 to TRBJ2-6, with D tentatively TRBD2 (5 bases). This CDR3 is 15 amino acids long. The V gene's germline CDR1 is SNHLY and CDR2 FYNNEI. Trimming removed 1 base at V and 4 bases at J, with 8 bases between. CDR3 sequence: CASSEGGRGANVLTF. For the CDR3, the DNA is TGTGCCAGCAGTGAAGGAGGGCGGGGGGCCAACGTCCTGACTTTC.

The gene calls are TRBV11-2 and TRBJ2-5; 8 nucleotides match TRBD1. V shed 1 base, J shed 1 base, and the junction held 11 bases outside the gene matches. The germline V gene encodes CDR1 SGHAT and CDR2 FQNNGV. The CDR3 is 18 residues long. Here the CDR3 reads CASSLATQGASFQETQYF. In DNA, the CDR3 is TGTGCCAGCAGCTTAGCAACCCAGGGGGCGTCATTCCAAGAGACCCAGTACTTC.

The V and J genes are TRBV5-1 and TRBJ2-3; the D is unclear. Germline-derived CDR1 and CDR2 are SGHRS and YFSETQ. CDR3 size: 14 residues. The V and J ends lost 0 bases and 3 bases respectively, with 8 bases between them. CDR3 in DNA: TGCGCCAGCAGCTTGGCCACTATAACAGATACGCAGTATTTT. It yields the protein CASSLATITDTQYF.

The chain is built from TRBV19 and TRBJ2-3; possible D gene TRBD2, 5 bases. CDR3 length: 17 residues. V shed 3 bases and J shed 2 bases, with 18 bases lying between them. CDR1 and CDR2 from the germline V gene are LNHDA and SQIVND (reference sequence). The CDR3 here is CASSMRVPGRLTDTQYF. The CDR3 DNA follows: TGTGCCAGTAGTATGAGGGTGCCAGGCCGACTCACAGATACGCAGTATTTT.

This rearrangement joins TRBV7-9 to TRBJ1-1; 8 positions agree with TRBD1. This CDR3 region has 14 residues. The V and J ends lost 4 bases and 5 bases, in that order; junction bases with no gene match: 6. Per germline, CDR1 SEHNR and CDR2 FQNEAQ (reference sequence). CDR3 in amino acids: CASSSDRGGTEAFF. CDR3 DNA sequence: TGTGCCAGCAGCTCTGACAGGGGAGGGACTGAAGCTTTCTTT.

Concerning this clone itself: One junction end disagrees with the germline gene, perhaps due to a read error. The chain couples TRBV5-1 to TRBJ2-4, with TRBD2 identical over 10 bases. This CDR3 contains 16 residues. Germline V lookup: CDR1 SGHRS, CDR2 YFSETQ. DNA of the CDR3: TGCGCCAGCAGCTTGGCCCTAGCGGGAGTGGAAAACAGTCAGTACTTC. The encoded protein is CASSLALAGVENSQYF.